Below are 3 T cell receptor beta chains sequenced from a single sample in a study of beta chain features in type 1 diabetes. The investigators reverse transcribed all of the isolated RNA, so they sequenced expressed TCRB transcripts. Profiling relied on immunoSEQ multiplex PCR, and the TCRdb table lists in-frame clones only, not all of them. The sample lists under 300,000 clones, about 7.8% seen once, with 1% in the top ten. The sample comprised central memory CD4+ T cells from blood. These receptors all come from a woman under 30 in good health.

The chain has TRBV6-1 and TRBJ2-5, with D maybe TRBD1 (5 bases). V was cut by 2 bases and J by 3 bases, with 13 bases left in between. The CDR3 loop spans 15 amino acids. The germline V gene has CDR1 MNHNS and CDR2 SASEGT. Here the CDR3 DNA reads TGTGCCAGCAGTGAACAGTGGGGCAGCAAAGAGACCCAGTACTTC. Its protein product is CASSEQWGSKETQYF.

Many counts were recorded for this clone. This chain uses TRBV2 with TRBJ1-1; D uncertain. The CDR3 loop spans 13 amino acids. Germline V gene data show CDR1 as SNHLY and CDR2 as FYNNEI. Between the trimmed V and J ends, which lost 9 bases and 1 base, there was a span of 12 bases. The DNA for the CDR3 is TGTGCCAGTCAAGTGGGGAGGAACACTGAAGCTTTCTTT. It yields the protein CASQVGRNTEAFF.

This clone came up a few times. The chain couples TRBV18 to TRBJ1-1, with a tentative D call TRBD1 (5 bases). The germline V gene has CDR1 KGHSH and CDR2 LQKENI. CDR3 length equals 13 residues. V lost 2 bases, J lost 5 bases, and 9 bases lay in between. The CDR3 reads CASSPVRETEAFF. CDR3 sequence (DNA): TGTGCCAGCTCACCAGTCAGGGAGACTGAAGCTTTCTTT.